Each of the 30 T cell receptor beta chains below was sequenced from the same sample in a study of T cells in Graves' hyperthyroidism and ophthalmopathy. There were TCR beta CDR3 regions amplified from RNA transcripts. HTBI primers were used for first-round RT-PCR of the TCR CDR3. Each CDR3 protein is one row after TCRdb ran MiXCR on the multiplex PCR reads. The sample lists 350,000 to 400,000 distinct CDR3 sequences, 15% to 20% occurring once. The specimen sequenced was blood. The receptors originated from a man younger than 35 with Graves' ophthalmopathy.

This chain's CDR3 is CASSPRAEPGNTIYF. The CDR3 bases are TGTGCCAGCAGCCCTCGGGCAGAACCTGGAAACACCATATATTTT. The rearrangement links TRBV7-9 to TRBJ1-3, with unresolved D. The CDR3 has 15 residues. The V end lost 5 bases, the J end lost 2 bases, and 13 bases lay between the germline ends. Germline V gene lookup returns CDR1 SEHNR and CDR2 FQNEAQ (reference sequence).

This clonotype showed up many times. V usage is TRBV20-1 and J usage is TRBJ2-7; the D is unclear. Germline assignment: CDR1 DFQATT and CDR2 SNEGSKA (reference sequence). This CDR3 spans 11 amino acids. The germline V and J ends were trimmed by 0 bases and 6 bases, with 6 bases remaining between them. CDR3 in DNA: TGCAGTGCTAGAGATGGGCCCGAGCAGTACTTC. Encoded protein: CSARDGPEQYF.

This clonotype was counted a single time. A much larger clone is a single base away; this may be a read error. The CDR3 ends on some other residue instead of the conserved phenylalanine or tryptophan, so this is likely a read error. The chain carries TRBV12-3 or TRBV12-4 and TRBJ1-1; 7 nucleotides match TRBD1. This CDR3 comprises 17 residues. V was clipped by 4 bases and J by 0 bases; unmatched bases: 11. The CDR3 here is CASSSATGQRMNTEAFL. The CDR3 DNA sequence: TGTGCCAGCAGTTCCGCCACGGGACAGCGGATGAACACTGAAGCTTTCCTT.

This clonotype was seen only a few times. This sequence joins TRBV7-9 and TRBJ2-1, with 12 bases identical to TRBD2. The V segment lost 6 bases and the J segment 8 bases; nucleotides outside the gene matches: 14. CDR1 and CDR2 (germline): SEHNR, FQNEAQ (reference sequence). The CDR3 runs 17 residues. CDR3 sequence (DNA): TGTGCCAGCAGTCGGGACTCTAGCGGGGGGGCCCCCGATGAGCAGTTCTTC. Protein product: CASSRDSSGGAPDEQFF.

This clonotype was observed a handful of times. The chain joins TRBV27 to TRBJ2-1; 8 bases line up with TRBD2. Germline CDR1 and CDR2: MNHEY and SMNVEV (reference sequence). V lost 3 bases to trimming and J lost 5 bases; unmatched junction nucleotides: 12. There are 17 residues in the CDR3. CDR3 sequence (DNA): TGTGCCAGCAGTTTGTTGGCCGCCGGGAGGGCACACAATGAGCAGTTCTTC. This gives the protein CASSLLAAGRAHNEQFF.

This clonotype was observed a handful of times. This chain connects TRBV9 to TRBJ1-2; TRBD1 matches at 10 bases. The V and J ends lost 0 bases and 4 bases, in that order; junction bases with no gene match: 3. Germline assignment: CDR1 SGDLS and CDR2 YYNGEE. The CDR3 spans 15 residues. The DNA of the CDR3 is TGTGCCAGCAGCGTAGCGGGACAGGGGCCCTATGGCTACACCTTC. This gives the protein CASSVAGQGPYGYTF.

V usage is TRBV5-8 and J usage is TRBJ2-2; D unclear. The CDR3 is 15 amino acids. CDR1 SGHTS and CDR2 YDEGEE come from the germline V gene. V was shortened by 4 bases and J by 2 bases, with 12 bases between the two germline ends. In DNA form, the CDR3 reads TGTGCCAGCAGCCCCCGAAGGCTCAACACCGGGGAGCTGTTTTTT. Translation: CASSPRRLNTGELFF.

The CDR3 region is CSVEMVAGASDTQYF. The CDR3, as DNA: TGCAGCGTTGAAATGGTTGCGGGGGCGTCAGATACGCAGTATTTT. The V gene is TRBV29-1, the J gene TRBJ2-3; maybe TRBD2 (7 bases). The germline gives CDR1 SQVTM, CDR2 ANQGSEA. This CDR3 spans 15 amino acids. V lost 2 bases to trimming and J lost 4 bases, with 16 bases between them.

This clonotype was seen at least ten times. The CDR3 sequence: CASHDRAYGYTF. Written as DNA, the CDR3 is TGTGCCAGCCACGACAGGGCCTATGGCTACACCTTC. The J gene is TRBJ1-2, the V gene TRBV27, with 7 bases lining up with TRBD1. V shed 8 bases, J shed 4 bases, and the junction held 4 bases outside the gene matches. This CDR3 comprises 12 residues. In germline, CDR1 is MNHEY, CDR2 SMNVEV (reference sequence).

This clonotype was seen ten or more times. The chain recombines TRBV9 with TRBJ1-2, with D uncertain. The germline gives CDR1 SGDLS, CDR2 YYNGEE. The CDR3 is 15 residues long. The germline V and J ends were trimmed by 0 bases and 7 bases, with 16 bases remaining between them. CDR3 in amino acids: CASSVGPLGGGGYTF. In nucleotides, the CDR3 is TGTGCCAGCAGCGTAGGTCCTCTAGGCGGAGGTGGCTACACCTTC.

This clonotype was seen ten or more times. The chain uses TRBV18 and TRBJ2-3; the D is unclear. The CDR3 has 15 amino acids. Germline V gene lookup returns CDR1 KGHSH and CDR2 LQKENI. The V gene lost 3 bases and the J gene lost 4 bases, with 14 bases spanning the gap. CDR3 nucleotides: TGTGCCAGCTCACCGGCGGCCCCGAGTCCAGATACGCAGTATTTT. Translation: CASSPAAPSPDTQYF.

The CDR3: CASSLKGTGVGEQFF. In nucleotides, the CDR3 is TGTGCCAGCAGTTTAAAAGGGACAGGGGTTGGTGAGCAGTTCTTC. The chain carries TRBV27 and TRBJ2-1; TRBD1 aligns across 10 bases. CDR1 MNHEY and CDR2 SMNVEV come from the germline V gene (reference sequence). The CDR3 length is 15 residues. V gave up 2 bases and J gave up 9 bases; unmatched junction bases: 7.

The chain recombines TRBV5-1 with TRBJ2-2, with D unclear. The CDR3 extends over 15 amino acids. The V gene's germline CDR1 is SGHRS and CDR2 YFSETQ. With 4 bases removed from V and 0 bases from J, the gap between germline ends came to 10 bases. For the CDR3, the DNA is TGCGCCAGCAGCCACCCCTACGCGAACACCGGGGAGCTGTTTTTT. Translated: CASSHPYANTGELFF.

This clonotype turned up a few times. The rearrangement links TRBV12-3 or TRBV12-4 to TRBJ2-3; 12 bases map to TRBD2. The CDR3 length is 17 residues. The V segment lost 1 base and the J segment 2 bases; nucleotides outside the gene matches: 4. The CDR3 nucleotides are TGTGCCAGCAGTTTAGATCTAGCGGGGGGGGTCACAGATACGCAGTATTTT. The encoded protein is CASSLDLAGGVTDTQYF.

This clonotype has ten or more counts. The chain combines TRBV2 with TRBJ1-5; D remains unclear. V gave up 3 bases and J gave up 5 bases, with 8 bases separating them. Germline loops: CDR1 SNHLY, CDR2 FYNNEI. The length of the CDR3 is 13 residues. DNA for the CDR3: TGTGCCAGCAGTGATCTGGAGGATCAGCCCCAGCATTTT. Encoded protein: CASSDLEDQPQHF.

This clonotype was observed at least ten times. This chain connects TRBV11-2 to TRBJ2-5; tentative D call: TRBD2 (5 bases). Germline CDR1 reads SGHAT; CDR2 reads FQNNGV. CDR3 size: 16 residues. Trimming stripped 3 bases from V and 3 bases from J, with 17 bases between. CDR3 nucleotides: TGTGCCAGCAGCTTGCTCGTAGTTCGGGAAAAAGAGACCCAGTACTTC. Encoded protein: CASSLLVVREKETQYF.

The chain uses TRBV12-3 or TRBV12-4 and TRBJ1-5, with D unresolved. V lost 8 bases and J 10 bases, leaving 15 bases between the germline ends. The CDR3 covers 12 residues. CDR3: CASARNLRPQHF. The CDR3 DNA follows: TGTGCCAGCGCCAGGAACCTACGCCCCCAGCATTTT.

This chain links TRBV2 with TRBJ1-1; D is unresolved. This CDR3 is 13 amino acids long. Germline CDR1 SNHLY, CDR2 FYNNEI. Between the trimmed V and J ends, which lost 5 bases and 0 bases, there was a span of 7 bases. Written as DNA, the CDR3 is TGTGCCAGCAGTACGACCATGAACACTGAAGCTTTCTTT. Amino acids: CASSTTMNTEAFF. The entire variable domain, with the rest obtained from reference TRBV2 and TRBJ1-1, is as follows: EPEVTQTPSHQVTQMGQEVILRCVPISNHLYFYWYRQILGQKVEFLVSFYNNEISEKSEIFDDQFSVERPDGSNFTLKIRSTKLEDSAMYFCASSTTMNTEAFFGQGTRLTVV.

The table lists this clonotype with many counts. This CDR3 is CASSAQSTGRGSAFF. CDR3 DNA: TGTGCCAGCAGCGCACAATCGACAGGAAGGGGTTCGGCTTTCTTT. The chain has TRBV9 and TRBJ1-1, with D perhaps matching TRBD1 (6 bases). There are 15 residues in the CDR3. With 3 bases removed from V and 11 bases from J, the gap between germline ends came to 23 bases. Germline V gives CDR1 SGDLS, CDR2 YYNGEE.

This clonotype was detected many times. The V and J genes are TRBV27 and TRBJ1-6; weak D call: TRBD1 (6 bases). Germline lookup yields CDR1 MNHEY and CDR2 SMNVEV (reference sequence). Between the trimmed V and J ends, which lost 0 bases and 11 bases, there was a span of 20 bases. This CDR3 region has 17 residues. CDR3 sequence reads: CASSLSKVSGTTTPLHF. The CDR3 nucleotides are TGTGCCAGCAGTTTATCGAAAGTTTCCGGGACAACCACACCCCTCCACTTT.

Comments on this clonotype: This could be a read error, since a much larger clone is one nucleotide away. The CDR3 carries no conserved terminal phenylalanine or tryptophan, so it likely arises from a read error. This chain uses TRBV2 with TRBJ1-1; D remains ambiguous. V lost 6 bases and J 4 bases, leaving 15 bases between the germline ends. CDR3 length: 14 residues. Germline V gene lookup returns CDR1 SNHLY and CDR2 FYNNEI. The CDR3 protein is CASSLGARGTEAFL. The CDR3 DNA is TGTGCCAGCAGCTTAGGAGCTCGGGGCACTGAAGCTTTCCTT.

This clonotype showed up many times. The rearrangement joins TRBV6-1 to TRBJ2-3; 14 bases map to TRBD2. Trimming took 4 bases from V and 4 from J; bases not matched to a gene: 1. Germline V gene lookup returns CDR1 MNHNS and CDR2 SASEGT. This CDR3 is built from 15 residues. CDR3: CASSATSGGADTQYF. The CDR3 DNA reads as TGTGCCAGCAGTGCGACTAGCGGGGGGGCAGATACGCAGTATTTT.

V and J are TRBV7-2 and TRBJ1-2; 11 bases line up with TRBD1. The length of the CDR3 is 16 residues. V lost 5 bases to trimming and J lost 6 bases; unmatched junction nucleotides: 11. Germline CDR1 SGHTA, CDR2 FQGNSA. CDR3 in DNA: TGTGCCAGCAGCACGCGGACAGGGGGCAAAATGCATGGCTACACCTTC. Translating it yields CASSTRTGGKMHGYTF.

A word on this clonotype: This sequence may be a read error, since a much larger clone differs from it by one base. The chain joins TRBV6-4 to TRBJ2-3, with TRBD2 identical over 15 bases. Losses at the gene ends were 6 bases for V and 6 bases for J; bases not matched to a gene: 4. The length of the CDR3 is 15 residues. Germline assignment: CDR1 MRHNA and CDR2 SNTAGT. The CDR3 bases are TGTGCCAGCAGCACCGGGACTAGCGGGGGGGATACGCAGTATTTT. Amino acids: CASSTGTSGGDTQYF.

The V call is TRBV7-2, the J call TRBJ1-1; D not resolved. V was clipped by 1 base and J by 11 bases, with 8 bases between them. In germline, CDR1 is SGHTA, CDR2 FQGNSA. The CDR3 consists of 11 residues. Here the CDR3 DNA reads TGTGCCAGCAGCTTAGTCTTCGTGGCTTTCTTT. This translates into CASSLVFVAFF.

This clonotype was seen a handful of times. Mismatch with germline at one junction end may stem from a read error. The genes are TRBV6-1 and TRBJ2-4; D may be TRBD1 or TRBD2 (5 bases each). Germline V CDR1 and CDR2: MNHNS, SASEGT. The CDR3 length is 14 residues. The CDR3 loop is CASSEAGLDSSEDF. The CDR3 DNA follows: TGTGCCAGCAGTGAAGCGGGCCTTGACAGCTCGGAGGACTTC.

There are many counts of this clonotype. The V call is TRBV20-1, the J call TRBJ1-1; 9 nucleotides agree with TRBD1. This CDR3 region has 12 residues. Per the germline V gene, CDR1 is DFQATT and CDR2 is SNEGSKA (reference sequence). CDR3 sequence reads: CSLTGTGTEAFF. CDR3 coding DNA: TGCAGCCTAACCGGGACAGGGACGGAAGCTTTCTTT.

This clonotype has ten or more counts. The gene calls are TRBV9 and TRBJ2-3; 7 bases align to TRBD2. The CDR3 loop spans 15 amino acids. V lost 4 bases, J lost 4 bases, and 9 bases stayed unmatched. Germline V gene lookup returns CDR1 SGDLS and CDR2 YYNGEE. Here the CDR3 DNA reads TGTGCCAGCAGCCCATACCCGGGGGGAGCAGATACGCAGTATTTT. Translating gives CASSPYPGGADTQYF.

J is TRBJ2-6 and V is TRBV16; 9 nucleotides agree with TRBD1. J gave up 0 bases and V 5 bases, and 11 bases lay outside the gene matches. Per germline, CDR1 KGHSY and CDR2 FQNENV. The CDR3 contains 19 residues. CDR3 nucleotides: TGTGCCAGCAGCAATGATGGGGACAGGGAACTCTCTGGGGCCAACGTCCTGACTTTC. This encodes CASSNDGDRELSGANVLTF.

This clonotype was observed a handful of times. The chain recombines TRBV12-3 or TRBV12-4 with TRBJ2-4; 13 nucleotides align to TRBD2. This CDR3 has 15 amino acids. With 5 bases clipped from V and 7 bases from J, the junction kept 5 bases outside the gene matches. CDR3 coding DNA: TGTGCCAGCAGTGTGACTAGCGGGGGGTTGAACATTCAGTACTTC. It yields the protein CASSVTSGGLNIQYF.